This T cell receptor beta chain is from a study of PD-1 blockade in mismatch repair-deficient tumors. Sequenced by immunoSEQ multiplex PCR; TCRdb stores in-frame clones only, minus some. The sample records 120,000 or so clones, around 86% being singletons. V lost 1 base to trimming and J lost 6 bases, with 10 bases between them. This CDR3 contains 13 residues. CDR1 LGHNA and CDR2 YSLEER come from the germline V gene. This receptor was identified in an adult with mismatch repair-deficient cancer. The gene calls are TRBV4-3 and TRBJ2-7; D not certain. The sequenced sample was peripheral blood, obtained 44 weeks after starting pembrolizumab. For the CDR3, the DNA is TGCGCCAGCAGCCAAGTCTTCGGGCGCGAGCAGTACTTC. Translation: CASSQVFGREQYF.